The sequence of this TCR beta chain was determined in a study of T-cell memory formation after mild COVID-19. About the research overall: Most TCR clusters belonged to a single donor.

This clonotype was observed a few times. Its cognate antigen is unknown. TCRdb re-analysed the 5' RACE reads in MiXCR, keeping a single row per CDR3 protein. Of about 250,000 distinct CDR3 sequences in the sample, about 20% were seen once. The CDR3 covers 14 residues. Between the trimmed V and J ends, which lost 3 bases and 0 bases, there was a span of 8 bases. Study-wide results and caveats: Specificity for SARS-CoV-2 was not confirmed among the second-wave clones peaking on day 37. The pre-infection memory compartment contained some responding clones, suggesting cross-reactive memory joined. Contracting CD4+ clones sat mainly in CM and EM; CD8+ in EMRA.

Sequencing input: PBMCs or a T cell subset sorted from them (not recorded which). The V gene is TRBV12-3 or TRBV12-4, the J gene TRBJ1-2; D not certain. The TCR comes from a man younger than 35 who had mild COVID-19 (a few samples of this study predate the infection). Cell type and time point are not known. The chain's CDR3 is CASSFIAANYGYTF. In DNA, the CDR3 is TGTGCCAGCAGTTTCATAGCGGCTAACTATGGCTACACCTTC.